These 27 T cell receptor beta chains originate from one sample sequenced in a study of CD8+ T cells in alopecia areata. Peripheral blood and lesional scalp punch biopsies were taken from alopecia areata patients. RNA was isolated and reverse transcribed to cDNA, the sequencing template. The method was immunoSEQ multiplex PCR; TCRdb's version includes in-frame clones alone and lacks a portion of them. The repertoire holds 9,500 to 15,000 clones, with about 61% as singletons. Sequencing was performed on skin. These receptors originate from a human donor with alopecia areata.

This clone has only a few counts. The J gene is TRBJ2-3, the V gene TRBV9; either TRBD1 or TRBD2 may fit D (6 bases each). Germline V gene sequence: CDR1 SGDLS, CDR2 YYNGEE. CDR3 length equals 15 residues. Trimming took 6 bases from V and 4 from J, leaving 18 bases between them. The CDR3 sequence: CASTIGGGAPDTQYF. The CDR3 DNA reads as TGTGCCAGCACCATAGGAGGGGGAGCCCCAGATACGCAGTATTTT.

This clone showed up just a few times. DNA of the CDR3: TGCAGCGGCCGGGACAGGGTCCAAGAGACCCAGTACTTC. It codes for CSGRDRVQETQYF. The chain recombines TRBV29-1 with TRBJ2-5; 9 bases are a match to TRBD1. The CDR3 contains 13 residues. J lost 1 base, V lost 7 bases, and 4 bases had no gene match. The germline gives CDR1 SQVTM, CDR2 ANQGSEA.

This rearrangement joins TRBV2 to TRBJ1-1, with D perhaps TRBD1 (6 bases). V lost 8 bases to trimming and J lost 8 bases, with 15 bases between them. Looked up from germline, CDR1 is SNHLY and CDR2 is FYNNEI. CDR3 length equals 12 residues. CDR3 DNA: TGTGCCAGCGGCGAGGTGAGGGGGGAAGCTTTCTTT. This gives the protein CASGEVRGEAFF.

There are a few counts of this clone. This sequence joins TRBV2 and TRBJ2-5; D is unclear. This CDR3 has 13 amino acids. Germline CDR1 reads SNHLY; CDR2 reads FYNNEI. The V end lost 7 bases, the J end lost 4 bases, and 13 bases lay between the germline ends. As DNA, the CDR3 is TGTGCCAGCACCGACGGGTGGCGAGAGACCCAGTACTTC. It encodes CASTDGWRETQYF. The full variable domain, with the rest looked up from reference TRBV2 and TRBJ2-5, is EPEVTQTPSHQVTQMGQEVILRCVPISNHLYFYWYRQILGQKVEFLVSFYNNEISEKSEIFDDQFSVERPDGSNFTLKIRSTKLEDSAMYFCASTDGWRETQYFGPGTRLLVL.

J is TRBJ1-1 and V is TRBV29-1; D unresolved. Per germline, CDR1 SQVTM and CDR2 ANQGSEA. The CDR3 runs to 15 residues. Trimming left V 4 bases short and J 1 base short, with 16 bases between. The CDR3, as DNA: TGCAGCGTTGCCCGCCAAGAAGGCGGGAACACTGAAGCTTTCTTT. As protein: CSVARQEGGNTEAFF.

The chain combines TRBV6-5 with TRBJ2-1, with 8 bases identical to TRBD2. V shed 6 bases, J shed 14 bases, and the junction held 12 bases outside the gene matches. Germline V gene sequence: CDR1 MNHEY, CDR2 SVGAGI. The CDR3 is 13 amino acids. CDR3 sequence: CASRTLAGREEFF. The CDR3 DNA reads TGTGCCAGCAGGACTTTAGCGGGGAGGGAGGAGTTCTTC.

This sequence joins TRBV7-6 and TRBJ2-3; possibly TRBD2 for D (5 bases). In germline, CDR1 is SGHVS, CDR2 FNYEAQ. The CDR3 is made up of 14 amino acids. With 6 bases removed from V and 4 bases from J, the gap between germline ends came to 14 bases. CDR3 coding DNA: TGTGCCAGCAGTCTTAACGGGGAACCAGATACGCAGTATTTT. It is translated as CASSLNGEPDTQYF. Supplemented by reference TRBV7-6 and TRBJ2-3, the full variable domain reads GAGVSQSPRYKVTKRGQDVALRCDPISGHVSLYWYRQALGQGPEFLTYFNYEAQQDKSGLPNDRFSAERPEGSISTLTIQRTEQRDSAMYRCASSLNGEPDTQYFGPGTRLTVL.

The CDR3, as DNA: TGTGCCTGGAGTGCCGAAGTAGGAGCTTTCTTT. It is translated as CAWSAEVGAFF. The chain joins TRBV30 to TRBJ1-1; D remains ambiguous. V lost 1 base, J lost 10 bases, and 10 bases lay in between. The CDR3 spans 11 residues. Germline CDR1 and CDR2: GTSNPN and SVGIG (reference sequence). Using reference TRBV30 and TRBJ1-1 for the parts outside the CDR3, the full variable domain is SQTIHQWPATLVQPVGSPLSLECTVEGTSNPNLYWYRQAAGRGLQLLFYSVGIGQISSEVPQNLSASRPQDRQFILSSKKLLLSDSGFYLCAWSAEVGAFFGQGTRLTVV.

This clone has only a few counts. The chain is built from TRBV6-6 and TRBJ2-3; possible D gene TRBD2, 5 bases. There are 15 residues in the CDR3. The V gene lost 2 bases and the J gene lost 4 bases, with 13 bases spanning the gap. Germline loops: CDR1 MNHNY, CDR2 SVGAGI (reference sequence). The CDR3 here is CASSYQRSQADTQYF. For the CDR3, the DNA is TGTGCCAGCAGTTACCAGCGGAGCCAGGCAGATACGCAGTATTTT.

The chain links TRBV5-1 to TRBJ2-1; 10 bases align to TRBD2. The CDR3 length is 18 residues. The germline gives CDR1 SGHRS, CDR2 YFSETQ. Trimming cost V 2 bases and J 0 bases; bases outside gene matches: 8. In DNA, the CDR3 is TGCGCCAGCAGCTTAGAAGCGGGAGGGCCTCTCTCCTACAATGAGCAGTTCTTC. This encodes CASSLEAGGPLSYNEQFF.

This clone appeared once. This chain joins TRBV7-8 and TRBJ2-5; possibly TRBD1 for D (6 bases). The length of the CDR3 is 15 residues. The V end lost 1 base, the J end lost 5 bases, and 14 bases lay between the germline ends. CDR1 is SGHVS and CDR2 is FQNEAQ in the germline V gene. CDR3 residues: CASSLGSGQGETQYF. DNA of the CDR3: TGTGCCAGCAGCTTAGGGAGTGGGCAGGGGGAGACCCAGTACTTC.

In its sample, this clone was seen a few times. This sequence joins TRBV28 and TRBJ2-7; D may be TRBD1 (5 bases). The germline CDR1 and CDR2 sequences are MDHEN and SYDVKM. V shed 2 bases and J shed 0 bases, with 17 bases lying between them. This CDR3 has 17 amino acids. DNA of the CDR3: TGTGCCAGCAGTTTACGCCCAGGCAGGGCCCCCTCCTACGAGCAGTACTTC. It translates to CASSLRPGRAPSYEQYF.

V usage is TRBV5-6 and J usage is TRBJ2-7; 8 bases fit TRBD2. Germline CDR1 and CDR2: SGHDT and YYEEEE. The CDR3 runs to 15 residues. V trimming: 5 bases; J trimming: 4 bases; junction bases outside the gene matches: 11. This CDR3 is CASRLFSGTLYEQYF. CDR3 DNA: TGTGCCAGCAGACTCTTTAGCGGGACCCTATACGAGCAGTACTTC.

In this sample, this clone turned up a few times. Here the CDR3 DNA reads TGTGCCAGCAGCAACCGGGACAGGGGGTTCTACGAGCAGTACTTC. Translated, it gives CASSNRDRGFYEQYF. This chain links TRBV27 with TRBJ2-7; 11 nucleotides line up with TRBD1. Germline V gene data show CDR1 as MNHEY and CDR2 as SMNVEV (reference sequence). CDR3 length: 15 amino acids. V gave up 6 bases and J gave up 3 bases; unmatched junction bases: 7.

V usage is TRBV7-8 and J usage is TRBJ1-4, with TRBD1 as a possible D gene (5 bases). Germline V gene data show CDR1 as SGHVS and CDR2 as FQNEAQ. Trimming pared 2 bases from V and 8 bases from J, leaving 12 bases between. The CDR3 has 14 residues. The CDR3 sequence is CASSLYDSVEKLFF. In DNA, the CDR3 is TGTGCCAGCAGCTTATATGACAGCGTAGAAAAACTGTTTTTT.

This chain links TRBV5-1 with TRBJ1-4, with D tentatively TRBD1 (5 bases). The CDR3 length is 15 residues. V was clipped by 4 bases and J by 7 bases, with 17 bases between them. From germline, CDR1 is SGHRS and CDR2 YFSETQ. Here the CDR3 DNA reads TGCGCCAGCAGCCCGGACGAGGCGAGGGGTGAAAAACTGTTTTTT. It yields the protein CASSPDEARGEKLFF.

The count of this clone is one. This chain uses TRBV9 with TRBJ2-2, with D perhaps matching TRBD2 (5 bases). V was cut by 6 bases and J by 6 bases, with 9 bases left in between. Germline V CDR1 and CDR2: SGDLS, YYNGEE. The CDR3 loop spans 12 amino acids. The CDR3 DNA sequence: TGTGCCAGCACCGGAGGTCCCGGGGAGCTGTTTTTT. Translation: CASTGGPGELFF.

As regards this clone: The junction departs from germline at one end; a sequencing error may be responsible. V usage is TRBV7-2 and J usage is TRBJ2-3; D is ambiguous. Looked up from germline, CDR1 is SGHTA and CDR2 is FQGNSA. CDR3 length: 15 residues. The CDR3 here is CASSLSSSSIDTQYF. The CDR3 DNA reads TGTGCCAGCAGCTTATCCTCCAGCAGCATAGATACGCAGTATTTT.

The rearrangement joins TRBV28 to TRBJ1-1, with D unresolved. The CDR3 runs to 15 residues. Germline V lookup: CDR1 MDHEN, CDR2 SYDVKM. Trimming pared 5 bases from V and 4 bases from J, leaving 17 bases between. The DNA for the CDR3 is TGTGCCAGCAGTCCCTACGTTAGCAGGAGCACTGAAGCTTTCTTT. Translation: CASSPYVSRSTEAFF.

In regard to this clone: A read error may produce the germline difference seen at one junction end. CDR3 sequence: CAISESDSDYEQYF. In DNA, the CDR3 is TGTGCCATCAGTGAGTCAGACAGTGACTACGAGCAGTACTTC. This chain joins TRBV6-5 and TRBJ2-7; TRBD1 is a possible D gene (5 bases). The germline V gene has CDR1 MNHEY and CDR2 SVGAGI. The CDR3 has 14 residues.

This chain connects TRBV5-6 to TRBJ2-7, with 9 bases aligning to TRBD1. The CDR3 is made up of 15 amino acids. In germline, CDR1 is SGHDT, CDR2 YYEEEE. V shed 0 bases, J shed 2 bases, and the junction held 3 bases outside the gene matches. CDR3 DNA sequence: TGTGCCAGCAGCTTGGGGGGACAGGGTCCCTACGAGCAGTACTTC. Translated, it gives CASSLGGQGPYEQYF.

This clone was counted only a few times. The chain couples TRBV29-1 to TRBJ2-3; a possible D gene is TRBD1 (6 bases). V was clipped by 4 bases and J by 4 bases, with 9 bases between them. CDR1 SQVTM and CDR2 ANQGSEA come from the germline V gene. CDR3 length equals 12 residues. The CDR3 DNA reads as TGCAGCGTTGGCTGGGGGCCAGATACGCAGTATTTT. It encodes CSVGWGPDTQYF.

The V call is TRBV30, the J call TRBJ2-1; D unclear. The CDR3 sequence is 13 residues long. Germline CDR1 and CDR2: GTSNPN and SVGIG (reference sequence). V was trimmed by 0 bases and J by 5 bases, leaving 8 bases between them. The CDR3 nucleotides read TGTGCCTGGAGTGTTAAGGCCCACAATGAGCAGTTCTTC. Translating it yields CAWSVKAHNEQFF.

To note about this clone: Additional DNA sequences in this sample encode the identical CDR3. The CDR3 DNA sequence: TGTGCCAGCAGCTTAGGAAGGAGAGACATTCAGTACTTC. Its translation: CASSLGRRDIQYF. V gene TRBV11-2 combines with J gene TRBJ2-4; no firm D call. V shed 1 base and J shed 8 bases, with 9 bases lying between them. The CDR3 runs to 13 residues. Germline V gives CDR1 SGHAT, CDR2 FQNNGV. Full variable domain (remainder filled in from reference TRBV11-2 and TRBJ2-4): EAGVAQSPRYKIIEKRQSVAFWCNPISGHATLYWYQQILGQGPKLLIQFQNNGVVDDSQLPKDRFSAERLKGVDSTLKIQPAKLEDSAVYLCASSLGRRDIQYFGAGTRLSVL.

The CDR3 nucleotides read TGCGCCAGCAGCAAGGGGTCTCAAGAGACCCAGTACTTC. It encodes CASSKGSQETQYF. The rearrangement joins TRBV5-1 to TRBJ2-5; D is perhaps TRBD1 (5 bases). The V end lost 4 bases, the J end lost 2 bases, and 9 bases lay between the germline ends. This CDR3 is built from 13 residues. Germline V lookup: CDR1 SGHRS, CDR2 YFSETQ.

This rearrangement joins TRBV9 to TRBJ2-5; 11 bases are shared with TRBD2. The CDR3 length is 18 residues. J lost 0 bases, V lost 2 bases, and 9 bases had no gene match. Germline assignment: CDR1 SGDLS and CDR2 YYNGEE. The DNA of the CDR3 is TGTGCCAGCAGCGTGGGGAATAGCGGGGGGGCCTACCAAGAGACCCAGTACTTC. Translating it yields CASSVGNSGGAYQETQYF.

This clone was seen only once. The chain is built from TRBV28 and TRBJ2-2; D not certain. Between the trimmed V and J ends, which lost 2 bases and 8 bases, there was a span of 6 bases. This CDR3 region has 12 residues. The V gene's germline CDR1 is MDHEN and CDR2 SYDVKM. The CDR3 DNA follows: TGTGCCAGCAGTTTAGAACAGGGGGAGCTGTTTTTT. Translating gives CASSLEQGELFF.